This T cell receptor beta chain was identified in a study of Ad26.COV2.S vaccination and SARS-CoV-2 variants. Study details: Administration of Ad26.COV2.S was intramuscular, either once or twice 56 days apart.

Study-level points and caveats: Recipients of either vaccine or placebo displayed similar breadth of non-spike TCRs.

V lost 0 bases and J lost 0, with 8 bases in between. CDR3 length equals 15 residues. The germline gives CDR1 SGDLS, CDR2 YYNGEE. Treatment denoted: 19 received Ad26.COV2.S at low or high dose, single or two shots; 5 received placebo; per-sample allocation not given. Following the first vaccine or placebo injection, samples were taken on day 63. An adult of 18-55 years in Boston served as donor. Wuhan-strain spike was delivered by a replication-incompetent Ad26 vector. Generated by immunoSEQ multiplex PCR, the TCRdb table keeps only in-frame clones and is missing some. The data hold hundreds of thousands of clones, with roughly 86% observed a single time. Comments on this clone: The antigen remains undetermined.

The TCR sequence derives from a person aged 18 to 59 who received the Ad26.COV2.S COVID-19 vaccine or a placebo. The source was peripheral blood, collected in a trial of Ad26.COV2.S vaccine versus placebo. The V and J genes are TRBV9 and TRBJ2-3; D call uncertain. Here the CDR3 DNA reads TGTGCCAGCAGCGTAGGAGCGTCTAGCACAGATACGCAGTATTTT. Protein: CASSVGASSTDTQYF.